The sequence of this TCR beta chain was determined in a study of cytotoxic CD8 clonotypes in ibrutinib-treated CLL. The protocol was immunoSEQ multiplex PCR, while the TCRdb copy is restricted to in-frame clones and leaves out a portion. In the table there are about 160,000 clones, more than 65% of which are singletons. CDR3 length: 14 amino acids. Per germline, CDR1 LGHNA and CDR2 YSLEER. Unmatched junction bases numbered 2, after V lost 5 bases and J lost 0 bases. This TCR derives from a human donor with chronic lymphocytic leukemia. The rearrangement uses TRBV4-3 and TRBJ2-7; 9 bases are shared with TRBD1. The sequences come from PBMCs, collected after 12 months of ibrutinib treatment. The CDR3 DNA sequence: TGCGCCAGCAGCAGGGACAGGGACTCCTACGAGCAGTACTTC. It specifies CASSRDRDSYEQYF.